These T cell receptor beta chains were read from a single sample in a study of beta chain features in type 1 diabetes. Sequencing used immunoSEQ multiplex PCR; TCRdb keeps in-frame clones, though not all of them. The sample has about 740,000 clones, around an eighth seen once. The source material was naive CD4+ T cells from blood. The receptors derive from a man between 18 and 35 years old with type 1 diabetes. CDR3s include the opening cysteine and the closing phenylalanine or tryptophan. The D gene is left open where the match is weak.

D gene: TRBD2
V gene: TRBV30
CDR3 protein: CAWAGTSGGGTQYF

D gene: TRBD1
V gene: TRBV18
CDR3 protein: CASSAPLDRAADSPLHF

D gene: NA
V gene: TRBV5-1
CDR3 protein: CASRVGGGTDTQYF

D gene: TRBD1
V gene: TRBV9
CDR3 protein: CASSATGGEQYF

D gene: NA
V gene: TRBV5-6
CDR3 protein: CASSTPGVDRQETQYF

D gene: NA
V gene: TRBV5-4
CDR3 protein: CASSSGSGSFGYTF

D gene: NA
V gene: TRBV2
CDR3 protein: CASSETRDNYNSPLHF

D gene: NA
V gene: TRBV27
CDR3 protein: CASSLFSGTSGNTIYF

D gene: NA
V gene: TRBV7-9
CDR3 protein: CASNLDRNTGELFF

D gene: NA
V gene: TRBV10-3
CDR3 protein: CAISEGQAGTEAFF

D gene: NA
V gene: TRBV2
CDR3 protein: CASTRSEGAGGYTF

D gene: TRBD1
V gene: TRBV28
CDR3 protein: CAVKTGPNEKLFF

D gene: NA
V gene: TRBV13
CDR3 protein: CASQGRGNEQFF

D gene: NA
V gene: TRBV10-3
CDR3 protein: CAISGDGGEQPQHF

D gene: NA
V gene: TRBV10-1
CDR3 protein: CASSPSASNGYTF

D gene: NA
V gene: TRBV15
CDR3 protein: CATSRGGSETQYF

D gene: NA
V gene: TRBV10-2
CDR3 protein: CASIPRRGGAEAFF

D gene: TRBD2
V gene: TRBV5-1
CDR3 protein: CASSPRLAGLDGELFF

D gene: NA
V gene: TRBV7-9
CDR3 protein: CASSSRKAFETQYF

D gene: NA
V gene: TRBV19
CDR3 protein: CASSMEGSKNIQYF

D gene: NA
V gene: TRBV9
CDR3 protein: CASSKSEYGYTF

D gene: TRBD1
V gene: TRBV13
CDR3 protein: CASGTGGTDTQYF

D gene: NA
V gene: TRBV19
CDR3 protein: CASMPPGVNGELFF

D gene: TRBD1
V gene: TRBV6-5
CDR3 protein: CASTPSPGTGSGYTF

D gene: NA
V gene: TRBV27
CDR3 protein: CASSLSRQENEQFF

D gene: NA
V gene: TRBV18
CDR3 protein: CASSPLANEKLFF

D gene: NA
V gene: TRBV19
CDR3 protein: CASSIGNEKLFF

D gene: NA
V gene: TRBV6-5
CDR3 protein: CASSSGTVLQTQYF

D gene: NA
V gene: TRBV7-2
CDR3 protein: CASSLGEGPGSPLHF

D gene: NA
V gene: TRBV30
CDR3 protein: CAWVDGPESPLHF

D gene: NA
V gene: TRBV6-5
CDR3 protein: CASSYSNRNTEAFF

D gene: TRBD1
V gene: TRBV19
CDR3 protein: CASRRDREANQPQHF

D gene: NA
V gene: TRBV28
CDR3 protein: CAITGADTQYF

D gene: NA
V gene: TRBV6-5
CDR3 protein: CASSYGQLDYYEQYF

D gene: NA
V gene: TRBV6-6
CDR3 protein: CASSYGGTLNTEAFF

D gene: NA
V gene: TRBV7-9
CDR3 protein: CASSRTGGQAFF

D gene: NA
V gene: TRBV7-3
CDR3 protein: CASSPVKDTGELFF

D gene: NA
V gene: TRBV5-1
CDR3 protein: CASSSGTYGYTF

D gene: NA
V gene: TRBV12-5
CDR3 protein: CASGGWVNTEAFF

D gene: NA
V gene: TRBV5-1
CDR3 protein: CASSFEGPGELFF

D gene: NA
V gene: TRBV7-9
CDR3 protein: CASSLLKEKGAFF

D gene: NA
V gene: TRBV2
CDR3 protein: CASSEGTAADYEQYF

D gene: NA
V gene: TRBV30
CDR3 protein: CARSQRNTEAFF

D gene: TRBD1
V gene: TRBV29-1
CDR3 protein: CSVTVGTGDPDTQYF

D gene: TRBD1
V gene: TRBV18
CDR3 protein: CASSPPQGVDIQYF

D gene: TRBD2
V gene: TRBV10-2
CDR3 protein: CASRLAGVNEQFF

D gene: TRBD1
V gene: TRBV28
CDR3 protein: CASRHRLGTGATDTQYF

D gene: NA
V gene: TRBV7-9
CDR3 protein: CASNGVGSNTGELFF

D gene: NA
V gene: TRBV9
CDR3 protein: CASSVGGASGNTIYF

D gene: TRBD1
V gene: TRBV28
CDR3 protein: CASSSGQGRYGYTF

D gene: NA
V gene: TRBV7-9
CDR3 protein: CASSPGLLSNQPQHF

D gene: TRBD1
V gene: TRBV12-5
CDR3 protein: CASVFRDRGWNEQFF

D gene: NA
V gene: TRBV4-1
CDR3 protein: CASSQVAQETQYF

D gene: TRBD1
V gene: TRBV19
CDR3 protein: CASNGGQGEYEQYF

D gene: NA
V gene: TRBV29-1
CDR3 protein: CSVELSSNYGYTF

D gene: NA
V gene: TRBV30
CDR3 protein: CAWSRTGANVLTF

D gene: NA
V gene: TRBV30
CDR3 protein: CAWSVQGFYGYTF

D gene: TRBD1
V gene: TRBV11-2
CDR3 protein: CASSYGQGNNQPQHF

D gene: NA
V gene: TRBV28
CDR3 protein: CASSSGQGLTEAFF